This T cell receptor (beta chain) originates from a study of T cell changes during pregnancy in multiple sclerosis (dated by TCRdb to between 2019 and 2020). About the study as a whole: The study looked at changes in the T cell repertoire across pregnancy in women with multiple sclerosis.

The CDR3 spans 14 residues, from the cysteine through the phenylalanine. The retained sequence is limited to the CDR3, 42 bases, with the frame set at the first base. CDR1 and CDR2 (SGHAT, FQNNGV) derive from the germline V gene. After removal of 5 bases from V and 4 bases from J, the junction retains 8 bases not matched to a gene. To prepare the library, the immunoSEQ multiplex PCR assay was applied. TCRdb's version of the immuneACCESS table is confined to in-frame rearrangements and falls short of the full clone set. An unresolved V gene accounts for under half of the shortfall where checked; the remainder is of unknown origin. The sample records around 95,000 clones, about 92% of which are singletons. The ten largest clones represent about 2% of the sample. About this clone: Its antigen is still unknown. No base qualities exist here, and no much larger clone lies one base off it.

The sequence was collected from a female donor in good health, enrolled as a control in a pregnancy study. Here the chain combines TRBV11-2 and TRBJ2-7; a stretch of 7 junction bases matches TRBD1. The sample here was peripheral blood, taken after pregnancy. The CDR3 region: CASSPDRNMYEQYF. DNA sequence: TGTGCCAGCAGCCCGGACAGGAATATGTACGAGCAGTACTTC.